Below are 2 T cell receptor beta chains sequenced from a single sample in a study of cytomegalovirus exposure and HLA in healthy donors. The method was immunoSEQ multiplex PCR; TCRdb's version includes in-frame clones alone and lacks a portion of them. The table has roughly 130,000 clones, around four fifths seen once. What was sequenced was PBMCs. Receptors were obtained from a woman aged 25 to 39 in good health and CMV-seronegative.

The rearrangement joins TRBV25-1 to TRBJ1-4, with D possibly matching TRBD1 (6 bases). Trimming shortened V by 2 bases and J by 8 bases, and 9 bases separated the two germline ends. CDR1 is MGHDK and CDR2 is SYGVNS in the germline V gene. This CDR3 spans 13 amino acids. As DNA, the CDR3 is TGTGCCAGCAGTGAACAACAGGGCGAAAAACTGTTTTTT. Translating it yields CASSEQQGEKLFF.

This clone was found a few times. V and J are TRBV27 and TRBJ1-2; D might be TRBD1 (5 bases). The V gene's germline CDR1 is MNHEY and CDR2 SMNVEV (reference sequence). The CDR3 runs 12 residues. V lost 6 bases and J lost 7, with 12 bases in between. CDR3 sequence (DNA): TGTGCCAGCAGAGGAGGGGAAGGTGGCTACACCTTC. It is translated as CASRGGEGGYTF.